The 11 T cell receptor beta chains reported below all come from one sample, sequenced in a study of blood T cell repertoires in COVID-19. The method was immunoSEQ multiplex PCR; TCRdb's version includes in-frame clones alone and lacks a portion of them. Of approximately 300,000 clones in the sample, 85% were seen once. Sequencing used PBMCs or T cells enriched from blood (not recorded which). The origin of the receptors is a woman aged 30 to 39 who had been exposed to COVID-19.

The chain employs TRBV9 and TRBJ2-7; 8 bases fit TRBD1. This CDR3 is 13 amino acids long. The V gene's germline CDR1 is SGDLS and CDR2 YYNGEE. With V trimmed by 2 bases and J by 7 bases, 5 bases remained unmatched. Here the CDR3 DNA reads TGTGCCAGCAGCGTTCAGGACAGGGCTGAGCAGTACTTC. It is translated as CASSVQDRAEQYF. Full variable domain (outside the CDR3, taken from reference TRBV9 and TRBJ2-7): DSGVTQTPKHLITATGQRVTLRCSPRSGDLSVYWYQQSLDQGLQFLIQYYNGEERAKGNILERFSAQQFPDLHSELNLSSLELGDSALYFCASSVQDRAEQYFGPGTRLTVT.

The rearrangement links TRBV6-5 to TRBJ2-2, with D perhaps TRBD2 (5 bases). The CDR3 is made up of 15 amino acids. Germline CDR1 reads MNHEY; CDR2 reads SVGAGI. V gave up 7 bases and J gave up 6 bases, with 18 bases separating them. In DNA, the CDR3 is TGTGCCAGCAAAAGGTCAGGAGGAGTTGCCGGGGAGCTGTTTTTT. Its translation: CASKRSGGVAGELFF.

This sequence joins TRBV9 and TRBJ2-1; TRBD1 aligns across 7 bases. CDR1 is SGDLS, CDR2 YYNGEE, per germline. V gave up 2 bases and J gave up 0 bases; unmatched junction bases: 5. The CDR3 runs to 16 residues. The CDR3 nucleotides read TGTGCCAGCAGCGTCAACAGGGGTGTCTCCTACAATGAGCAGTTCTTC. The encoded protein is CASSVNRGVSYNEQFF.

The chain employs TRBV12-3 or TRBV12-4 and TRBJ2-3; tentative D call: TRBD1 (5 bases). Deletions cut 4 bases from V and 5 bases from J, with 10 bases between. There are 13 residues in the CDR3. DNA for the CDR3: TGTGCCAGCAGTTCCCAGGGAAAAGATACGCAGTATTTT. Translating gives CASSSQGKDTQYF.

CDR3 residues: CASSLQGYYTF. As DNA, the CDR3 is TGTGCCAGCAGCTTGCAGGGATATTACACCTTC. The chain uses TRBV5-4 and TRBJ1-2; possibly TRBD1 for D (5 bases). There are 11 residues in the CDR3. The V gene lost 1 base and the J gene lost 11 bases, with 9 bases spanning the gap. Per the germline V gene, CDR1 is SGHNT and CDR2 is YYREEE (reference sequence).

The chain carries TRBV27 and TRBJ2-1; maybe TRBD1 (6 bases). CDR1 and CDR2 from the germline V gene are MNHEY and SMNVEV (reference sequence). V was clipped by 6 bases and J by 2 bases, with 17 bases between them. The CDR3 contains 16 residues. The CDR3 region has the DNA TGTGCCAGCAGAACTGGACAGCGACTAACCTACAATGAGCAGTTCTTC. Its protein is CASRTGQRLTYNEQFF.

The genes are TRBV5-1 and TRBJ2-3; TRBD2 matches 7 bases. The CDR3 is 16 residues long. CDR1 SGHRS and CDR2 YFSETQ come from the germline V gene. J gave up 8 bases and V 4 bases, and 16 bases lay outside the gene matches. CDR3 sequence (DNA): TGCGCCAGCAGCCCAATTGGACTGGGGGAGGGAGGTACGCAGTATTTT. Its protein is CASSPIGLGEGGTQYF. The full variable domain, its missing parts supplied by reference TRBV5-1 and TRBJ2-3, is KAGVTQTPRYLIKTRGQQVTLSCSPISGHRSVSWYQQTPGQGLQFLFEYFSETQRNKGNFPGRFSGRQFSNSRSEMNVSTLELGDSALYLCASSPIGLGEGGTQYFGPGTRLTVL.

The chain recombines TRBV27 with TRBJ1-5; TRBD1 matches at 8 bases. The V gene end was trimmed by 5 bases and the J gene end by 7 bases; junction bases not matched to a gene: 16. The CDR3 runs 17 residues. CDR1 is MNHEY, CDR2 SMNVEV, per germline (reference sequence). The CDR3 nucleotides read TGTGCCAGCAGTCCCCGACTATTGACAGGGGTAAACCAGCCCCAGCATTTT. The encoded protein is CASSPRLLTGVNQPQHF.

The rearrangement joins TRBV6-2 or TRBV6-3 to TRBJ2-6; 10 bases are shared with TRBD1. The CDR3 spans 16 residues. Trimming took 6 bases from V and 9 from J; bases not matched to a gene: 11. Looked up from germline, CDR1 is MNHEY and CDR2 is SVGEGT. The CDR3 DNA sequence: TGTGCCAGCAGCCTAGGAGGACAGGGGGAGAACAACGTCCTGACTTTC. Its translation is CASSLGGQGENNVLTF.

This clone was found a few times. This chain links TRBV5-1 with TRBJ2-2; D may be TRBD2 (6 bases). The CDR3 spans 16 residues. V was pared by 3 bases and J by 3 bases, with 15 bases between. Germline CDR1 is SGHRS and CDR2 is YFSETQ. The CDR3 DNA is TGCGCCAGCAGCTCAAGGACCCGGAGGGACACCGGGGAGCTGTTTTTT. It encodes CASSSRTRRDTGELFF.

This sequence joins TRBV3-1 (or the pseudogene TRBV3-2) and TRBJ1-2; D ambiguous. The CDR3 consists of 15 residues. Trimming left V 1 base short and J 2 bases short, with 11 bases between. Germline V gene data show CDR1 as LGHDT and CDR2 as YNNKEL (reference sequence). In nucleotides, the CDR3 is TGTGCCAGCAGCCAAGGGGCCCTCACCAACTATGGCTACACCTTC. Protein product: CASSQGALTNYGYTF.